This T cell receptor beta chain came from a study of cytomegalovirus exposure and HLA in healthy donors (dated 2017 in TCRdb). Regarding the complete study: The 666 repertoires of the first cohort and the 120 validation repertoires were produced on the same platform, according to a later analysis. The study aimed to test whether signatures of past pathogen exposure could be identified by cataloging public T cell receptors. A separate validation cohort of approximately 120 different subjects was used in addition to the 666-subject first cohort. High-throughput TCR immunosequencing, statistical association of individual TCRs with disease status, and machine learning were combined to predict cytomegalovirus infection status. Broad study findings and their caveats: The authors suggested that the approach could potentially be extended to other disease states and immunological phenotypes. All 130 or so repertoires were used to score co-occurrence in the validation cohort in a later analysis, because that analysis had no HLA typing for the cohort. While some public TCRs were present in many individuals, most TCR sequences turned up only very rarely across donors. A total of 164 TCR beta chains were listed by the study as associated with cytomegalovirus. In vitro tests confirmed that a few of the cytomegalovirus-associated TCR beta chains recognize cytomegalovirus antigens. Cytomegalovirus status was reported to be diagnosed by the classifier with high specificity and sensitivity in both the original and validation cohorts. Of the cluster scores, 85% to 95% were above 0 in a later analysis, which found that TCRs clustered in the first cohort also tended to co-occur in the approximately 130 validation repertoires.

Library construction relied on the immunoSEQ multiplex PCR assay. Concerning the study's data processing: A statistical classification framework was built to diagnose cytomegalovirus status from the catalog of TCR beta chain sequences. Imported from immuneACCESS, the table was reduced by TCRdb to in-frame sequences with V and J called. These copies leave out some clones; in studies compared against another copy, an unresolved V gene accounts for under half, and the cause of the remainder is not known. V and J calls and clone size follow that table, whereas D and trimming were derived from the DNA. The sample table records about 98,000 clones; more than 85% of these occur just once. 6.3% of the sample is taken by the ten largest. The sample holds a few counts of this clone. This clone's antigen is unknown. Base quality data are lacking; no much larger clone is found one base away. The donors were included in the validation cohort of approximately 120 subjects, a group kept apart from the roughly 680-subject first cohort.

CDR1 SNHLY and CDR2 FYNNEI are derived from the germline V gene. Its CDR3 holds 13 amino acids, cysteine through phenylalanine. Just CDR3 DNA is preserved here, 39 bases in frame from base 1. V gives up 8 bases and J gives up 2 bases, and the segment between their germline ends measures 13 bases. What was sequenced was PBMCs. The chain employs TRBV2 and TRBJ2-7; the D gene is perhaps TRBD1, from 6 matching bases. The TCR comes from a man between 18 and 29 years old in good health and CMV-seropositive. At the DNA level, the sequence is TGTGCCAGCCGTGGGGGCTCAACCTACGAGCAGTACTTC. The translation is CASRGGSTYEQYF.